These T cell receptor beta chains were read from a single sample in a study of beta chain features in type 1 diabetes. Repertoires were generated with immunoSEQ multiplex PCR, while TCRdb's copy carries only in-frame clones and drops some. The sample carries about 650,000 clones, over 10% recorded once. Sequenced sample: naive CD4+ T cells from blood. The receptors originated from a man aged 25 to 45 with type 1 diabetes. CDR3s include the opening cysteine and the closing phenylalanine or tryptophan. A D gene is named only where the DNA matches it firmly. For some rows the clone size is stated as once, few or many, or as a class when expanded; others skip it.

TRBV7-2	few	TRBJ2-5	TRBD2	CASSLGVASSGGSETQYF	TGTGCCAGCAGCTTAGGTGTTGCGTCTAGCGGGGGTTCAGAGACCCAGTACTTC
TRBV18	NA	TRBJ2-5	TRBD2	CASSRGLQETQYF	TGTGCCAGCTCACGGGGACTACAAGAGACCCAGTACTTC
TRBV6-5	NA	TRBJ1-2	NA	CASSYERGFDYGYTF	TGTGCCAGCAGTTACGAGAGGGGTTTCGACTATGGCTACACCTTC
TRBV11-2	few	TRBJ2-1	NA	CASSATTLTINNEQFF	TGTGCCAGCAGCGCAACCACTCTCACTATAAACAATGAGCAGTTCTTC
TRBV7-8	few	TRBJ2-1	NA	CASSYQQVPSYNEQFF	TGTGCCAGCAGCTACCAACAGGTACCCTCCTACAATGAGCAGTTCTTC
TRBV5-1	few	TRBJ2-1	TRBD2	CASSGSGGYNEQFF	TGCGCCAGCAGTGGTAGCGGGGGTTACAATGAGCAGTTCTTC
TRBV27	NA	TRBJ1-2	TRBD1	CASSFRTGNGYTF	TGTGCCAGCAGTTTTAGGACAGGAAATGGCTACACCTTC
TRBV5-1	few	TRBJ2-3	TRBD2	CASSLEGTSGRTDTQYF	TGCGCCAGCAGCTTGGAAGGGACTAGCGGACGCACAGATACGCAGTATTTT
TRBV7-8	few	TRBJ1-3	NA	CASSTTWGSGNTIYF	TGTGCCAGCAGCACCACGTGGGGCTCTGGAAACACCATATATTTT
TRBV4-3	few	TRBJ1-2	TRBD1	CASSQGWTGNYGYTF	TGCGCCAGCAGCCAGGGATGGACAGGGAACTATGGCTACACCTTC
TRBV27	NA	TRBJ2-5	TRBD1	CASSSWTGGLGETQYF	TGTGCCAGCAGTTCTTGGACAGGGGGCTTAGGGGAGACCCAGTACTTC
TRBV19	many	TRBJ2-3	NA	CASSIWATRSTDTQYF	TGTGCCAGTAGTATCTGGGCCACCCGGAGCACAGATACGCAGTATTTT
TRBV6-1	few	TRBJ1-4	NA	CASSESHQINEKLFF	TGTGCCAGCAGTGAGAGTCATCAGATTAATGAAAAACTGTTTTTT
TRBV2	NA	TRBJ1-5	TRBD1	CASRGGQSSNQPQHF	TGTGCCAGCAGGGGGGGACAGTCGAGCAATCAGCCCCAGCATTTT
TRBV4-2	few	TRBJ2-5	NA	CASSQGRAVGETQYF	TGTGCCAGCAGCCAAGGGCGGGCGGTGGGCGAGACCCAGTACTTC
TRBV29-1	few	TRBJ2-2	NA	CSVHTGVNTGELFF	TGCAGCGTTCACACAGGTGTGAACACCGGGGAGCTGTTTTTT
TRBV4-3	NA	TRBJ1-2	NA	CASSQDHRNNYGYTF	TGCGCCAGCAGCCAAGATCACAGAAATAACTATGGCTACACCTTC
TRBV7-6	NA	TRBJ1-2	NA	CASSPTSDMDGYTF	TGTGCCAGCAGCCCCACCAGTGACATGGACGGCTACACCTTC
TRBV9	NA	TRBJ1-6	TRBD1	CASSGGTGTGSYNSPLHF	TGTGCCAGCAGCGGGGGGACAGGGACAGGGTCCTATAATTCACCCCTCCACTTT
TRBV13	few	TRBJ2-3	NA	CASSLAGLNTDTQYF	TGTGCCAGCAGCTTGGCGGGACTCAATACAGATACGCAGTATTTT
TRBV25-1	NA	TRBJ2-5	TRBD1	CASSGYRGVETQYF	TGTGCCAGCAGTGGCTACAGGGGTGTGGAGACCCAGTACTTC
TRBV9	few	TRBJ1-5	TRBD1	CASSIRDRDQPQHF	TGTGCCAGCAGCATCCGGGACAGGGATCAGCCCCAGCATTTT
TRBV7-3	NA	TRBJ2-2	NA	CASSWDIRPGELFF	TGTGCCAGCAGCTGGGACATCCGACCCGGGGAGCTGTTTTTT
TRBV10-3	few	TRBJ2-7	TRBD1	CAISESPGQNYEQYF	TGTGCCATCAGTGAGTCACCGGGACAGAACTACGAGCAGTACTTC
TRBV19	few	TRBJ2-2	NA	CASSPSPVGGELFF	TGTGCCAGTAGTCCTTCACCAGTTGGCGGGGAGCTGTTTTTT
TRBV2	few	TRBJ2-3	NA	CASSEAPGVRDTQYF	TGTGCCAGCAGTGAAGCGCCCGGGGTCAGAGATACGCAGTATTTT
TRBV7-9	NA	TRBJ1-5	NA	CASSPLVGEPQHF	TGTGCCAGCAGCCCTTTGGTGGGGGAGCCCCAGCATTTT
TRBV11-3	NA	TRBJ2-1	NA	CASSLGGGTSYNEQFF	TGTGCCAGCAGCTTAGGAGGTGGAACCTCCTACAATGAGCAGTTCTTC
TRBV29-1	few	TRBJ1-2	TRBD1	CSVEDGDRYGYTF	TGCAGCGTTGAAGATGGGGACAGGTATGGCTACACCTTC
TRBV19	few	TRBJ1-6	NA	CASSMQVRESPLHF	TGTGCCAGTAGTATGCAGGTGCGGGAATCACCCCTCCACTTT
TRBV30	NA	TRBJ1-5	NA	CAWSGGAGYSNQPQHF	TGTGCCTGGAGTGGTGGAGCAGGATATAGCAATCAGCCCCAGCATTTT
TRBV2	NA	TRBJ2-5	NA	CASRLDTQETQYF	TGTGCCAGCAGACTCGACACGCAAGAGACCCAGTACTTC
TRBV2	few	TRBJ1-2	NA	CASSEVAEYYGYTF	TGTGCCAGCAGTGAAGTGGCGGAATACTATGGCTACACCTTC
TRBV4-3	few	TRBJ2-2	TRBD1	CASRRTGGDTGELFF	TGCGCCAGCAGAAGGACAGGGGGCGACACCGGGGAGCTGTTTTTT
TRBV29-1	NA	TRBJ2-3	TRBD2	CSVESRGGDTQYF	TGCAGCGTTGAATCGCGGGGGGGGGATACGCAGTATTTT
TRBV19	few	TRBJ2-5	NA	CASKWRDSVQETQYF	TGTGCCAGTAAGTGGCGGGACAGTGTACAAGAGACCCAGTACTTC
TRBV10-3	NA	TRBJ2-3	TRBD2	CAISENGLAGATSTDTQYF	TGTGCCATCAGTGAAAACGGACTAGCGGGGGCGACTAGCACAGATACGCAGTATTTT
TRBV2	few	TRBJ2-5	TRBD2	CASSEALGTRETQYF	TGTGCCAGCAGTGAAGCGTTGGGGACTAGAGAGACCCAGTACTTC
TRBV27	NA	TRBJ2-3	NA	CASSFRGLDTQYF	TGTGCCAGCAGTTTCAGGGGTTTAGATACGCAGTATTTT